The present entry profiles one TCR beta chain with its context. CDR3 length: 18 amino acids. Trimming at V came to 6 bases and at J to 3 bases, leaving 17 bases not matched to a gene. This sample is drawn from a study of blood T cell repertoires in COVID-19. The method was immunoSEQ multiplex PCR; TCRdb's version includes in-frame clones alone and lacks a portion of them. The table lists roughly 39,000 clones, more than 80% of them singletons. The sequencing sample was made of peripheral blood. The chain combines TRBV5-3 with TRBJ1-3, with 8 bases fitting TRBD1. TRBV5-3 is an open reading frame whose function is uncertain. The TCR sequence derives from a man in his 60s with acute or convalescent COVID-19. As DNA, the CDR3 is TGTGCCAGAATCAAATTCGACAGGGGTCGTCTTAATGGAAACACCATATATTTT. Translating gives CARIKFDRGRLNGNTIYF.